This TCR beta chain was recorded in a study of memory CD4+ T cells and cytomegalovirus serostatus. Looking at the study overall: This sample comes from healthy Belgian adults, about nine CMV seropositive, about 25 seronegative.

Study processing details: Out-of-frame sequences were removed, leaving roughly 2.1 million distinct TCRbeta sequences. Here immunoSEQ multiplex PCR was the method, and the copy in TCRdb shows in-frame clones only, minus some. The V and J calls and clone size are taken from that table; D and trimming were inferred from the DNA. The sample lists around 45,000 clones; less than 85% were seen once. V was clipped by 4 bases and J by 7 bases, with 17 bases between them. Germline assignment: CDR1 KGHSH and CDR2 LQKENI. CDR3 length equals 15 residues. About this clone itself: The antigen is not known.

The sort gate was single viable CD3+CD4+CD8-CD45RO+ cells for memory CD4+ T cells. The study's findings and limits: Of 150 to 200 reported CMV TCRbeta sequences, under 70 were found in memory CD4+ repertoires.

This receptor was identified in an adult in good health and CMV-seronegative. The rearrangement links TRBV18 to TRBJ1-5, with D possibly being TRBD1 (6 bases). Material: memory CD4+ T cells from blood. The CDR3 here is CASSRGGGAGQPQHF. The CDR3 DNA follows: TGTGCCAGCTCACGCGGGGGGGGCGCTGGACAGCCCCAGCATTTT.